These T cell receptor beta chains were read from a single sample in a study of blood T cells in healthy people across ages. Each CDR3 protein is one row after TCRdb ran MiXCR on the 5' RACE reads. The sample consists of about a million distinct CDR3 sequences, around 49% of them appearing once. Sequenced material: blood. These receptors were taken from a man aged 30 to 39 in good health. Both conserved end residues are part of each CDR3. D genes are given only for firm matches. Clone size appears in some rows only: once, few, many, or a class for an expanded clone.

J | V | size | D | DNA | CDR3
TRBJ2-4 | TRBV10-2 | NA | NA | TGCGCCAGCACTGAGCGTCCCGGACCGGACATTCAGTACTTC | CASTERPGPDIQYF
TRBJ2-1 | TRBV12-3/TRBV12-4 | few | NA | TGTGCCAGCACCTTAAGGGACAATGAGCAGTTCTTC | CASTLRDNEQFF
TRBJ2-1 | TRBV3-1 | NA | TRBD2 | TGTGCCAGCAGCCCTCGGACTAGCGGTTTCGAGGAGCAGTTCTTC | CASSPRTSGFEEQFF
TRBJ1-2 | TRBV27 | NA | TRBD1 | TGTGCCAGCAGTTCCACGAGGGGGCTCTTGGGTGGCTACACCTTC | CASSSTRGLLGGYTF
TRBJ2-5 | TRBV5-6 | NA | NA | TGTGCCAGCAGCCGGGACTCCCAGGCGACCCAGTACTTC | CASSRDSQATQYF
TRBJ2-6 | TRBV24-1 | NA | NA | TGTGCCACCAGTGATGCCCGGGGCTCTGGGGCCAACGTCCTGACTTTC | CATSDARGSGANVLTF
TRBJ1-2 | TRBV3-1 | few | TRBD1 | TGTGCCAGCAGCCAAGATTTTGCAGGGGGCTACTATGGCTACACCTTC | CASSQDFAGGYYGYTF
TRBJ2-3 | TRBV4-3 | once | NA | TGCGCCAGCAGCCAAGACTCGGGTTTGGATACGCAGTATTTT | CASSQDSGLDTQYF
TRBJ2-7 | TRBV10-3 | few | TRBD1 | TGTGCCATCAGCTCGGGACAGACGTACGAGCAGTACTTC | CAISSGQTYEQYF
TRBJ1-4 | TRBV28 | few | TRBD1 | TGTGCCAGCAGCATTTTGGACAGGGGAGGGAAACTGTTTTTT | CASSILDRGGKLFF
TRBJ1-2 | TRBV20-1 | NA | NA | TGCAGTGCTACCCCGGGAAGCCACTCTAACTATGGCTACACCTTC | CSATPGSHSNYGYTF
TRBJ1-6 | TRBV12-3/TRBV12-4 | few | NA | TGTGCCAGCAGTTTGCAGAGGGATTCACCCCTCCACTTT | CASSLQRDSPLHF
TRBJ2-7 | TRBV6-1 | NA | NA | TGTGCCAGCATCCCCCCGGTATCCTACGAGCAGTACTTC | CASIPPVSYEQYF
TRBJ1-2 | TRBV6-6 | NA | NA | TGTGCCAGCACCACGACAGACACCGGGGGCTACACCTTC | CASTTTDTGGYTF
TRBJ2-7 | TRBV9 | few | TRBD1 | TGTGCCAGCAGCGTGGGGACAGGGGGGTATTACGAGCAGTACTTC | CASSVGTGGYYEQYF
TRBJ1-1 | TRBV2 | NA | NA | TGTGCCAGCAGCCGACAGGAACCTGAGGCTTTCTTT | CASSRQEPEAFF
TRBJ2-7 | TRBV27 | NA | NA | TGTGCCAGTGTCGGACTACCCGTCTCCTACGAGCAGTACTTC | CASVGLPVSYEQYF
TRBJ1-2 | TRBV20-1 | few | TRBD1 | TGCAGTACCGGGACAGGGGCCCCTCGCGACTATGGCTACACCTTC | CSTGTGAPRDYGYTF
TRBJ2-1 | TRBV11-2 | NA | NA | TGTGCCAGCGGCTTTCGTCCGGGGACCTACAATGAGCAGTTCTTC | CASGFRPGTYNEQFF
TRBJ1-4 | TRBV6-4 | NA | NA | TGTGCCAGCTGGGGGACTAATGAAAAACTGTTTTTT | CASWGTNEKLFF
TRBJ2-2 | TRBV6-2/TRBV6-3 | few | TRBD2 | TGTGCCAGCAGTTATTATGCGGGGGGCCCTAACACCGGGGAGCTGTTTTTT | CASSYYAGGPNTGELFF
TRBJ2-6 | TRBV3-1 | few | NA | TGTGCCAGCAGCCAAGGGTTGGGCTCTGGGGCCAACGTCCTGACTTTC | CASSQGLGSGANVLTF
TRBJ2-5 | TRBV2 | once | TRBD1 | TGTGCCAGCAGTGAAGCGGGGACAGCCCAAGAGACCCAGTACTTC | CASSEAGTAQETQYF
TRBJ2-1 | TRBV18 | NA | TRBD2 | TGTGCCAGCTCACCACCGATGGGACTAGCGGGCTCACTAGGGCAGTTCTTC | CASSPPMGLAGSLGQFF
TRBJ1-1 | TRBV7-9 | NA | NA | TGTGCCAGCAGCCTCGGACAGCCCGAAGCTTTCTTT | CASSLGQPEAFF
TRBJ2-7 | TRBV28 | NA | NA | TGTGCCAGCAGTTACGAGGGTTTATCCGAGCAGTACTTC | CASSYEGLSEQYF
TRBJ2-2 | TRBV4-2 | few | TRBD1 | TGTGCCAGCAGCCAACATCGACAGGGGAGGTCCGGGGAGCTGTTTTTT | CASSQHRQGRSGELFF
TRBJ1-1 | TRBV30 | NA | NA | TGTGCCTGGAGTATACGAGCGAACACTGAAGCTTTCTTT | CAWSIRANTEAFF
TRBJ2-7 | TRBV5-1 | NA | TRBD1 | TGCGCCAGCAGATCCGGGACAGGGGCCTACGAGCAGTACTTC | CASRSGTGAYEQYF
TRBJ1-1 | TRBV6-1 | NA | NA | TGTGCCAGCAGTGACCTGGGGAACACTGAAGCTTTCTTT | CASSDLGNTEAFF
TRBJ1-4 | TRBV3-1 | NA | NA | TGTGCCAGCAGCCTAGACCCGAAAGAAAAACTGTTTTTT | CASSLDPKEKLFF
TRBJ2-5 | TRBV3-1 | NA | TRBD1 | TGTGCCAGCAGCCAATTGCAGGGGGTATACGAGACCCAGTACTTC | CASSQLQGVYETQYF
TRBJ2-1 | TRBV7-9 | NA | NA | TGTGCCAGCAGCTCCGGGACTCTCTACAATGAGCAGTTCTTC | CASSSGTLYNEQFF
TRBJ2-7 | TRBV18 | few | NA | TGTGCCAGCTCACCACAGGACGGAGCCTACGAGCAGTACTTC | CASSPQDGAYEQYF
TRBJ2-1 | TRBV7-2 | few | TRBD1 | TGTGCCAGCACCGCCGGACAGGGCTCCTACAATGAGCAGTTCTTC | CASTAGQGSYNEQFF
TRBJ2-5 | TRBV29-1 | few | NA | TGCAGCGTGGCCTCGAGGCCTGAAGAGACCCAGTACTTC | CSVASRPEETQYF
TRBJ2-7 | TRBV4-1 | NA | TRBD1 | TGCGCCAGCAGCCCTTCCGGACAGGGGAGCTCCCACGAGCAGTACTTC | CASSPSGQGSSHEQYF
TRBJ1-2 | TRBV29-1 | few | NA | TGCAGCGTTCCTGGGGGGACGACTTATGGCTACACCTTC | CSVPGGTTYGYTF
TRBJ2-1 | TRBV29-1 | NA | NA | TGCAGCGTTGAAGGTCGGGACACTATGTTTGAGCAGTTCTTC | CSVEGRDTMFEQFF
TRBJ1-5 | TRBV3-1 | NA | TRBD1 | TGTGCCAGCAGCCCTGGACAGGGGGCACGATATAGCAATCAGCCCCAGCATTTT | CASSPGQGARYSNQPQHF
TRBJ1-2 | TRBV29-1 | many | TRBD1 | TGCAGCGGGGACAGCGACTATGGCTACACCTTC | CSGDSDYGYTF